The TCR beta chain described here comes from a study of early T cells in non-severe SARS-CoV-2 infection. Across the study: Sequencing input comprised bulk RNA from unsorted whole blood; chain pairing was not available. Regarding the study as a whole: Anti-spike CD8 responses were favored in VDJdb matching, and private and CD4 specificities were missed.

TCRdb reprocessed the 5' RACE reads with MiXCR, giving one entry per CDR3 protein. The table lists around 56,000 distinct CDR3 sequences, roughly 8% of them singletons. A note on this clonotype: Its target is not known.

The CDR3 is 14 amino acids. V was clipped by 5 bases and J by 4 bases, with 13 bases between them. Looked up from germline, CDR1 is SSHAT and CDR2 is FNYEAQ (reference sequence). The sample consisted of whole blood, taken at baseline. The receptor comes from an adult who was a healthcare worker with PCR-confirmed SARS-CoV-2 infection or an uninfected control (not recorded which). The gene calls are TRBV7-7 and TRBJ2-3; no definite D call. CDR3 region: CASSPNPEADTQYF. In nucleotides, the CDR3 is TGTGCCAGCAGCCCGAACCCCGAGGCAGATACGCAGTATTTT.